The 25 T cell receptor beta chains given below trace back to one sample, sequenced in a study of blood T cell repertoires in COVID-19. Libraries were prepared by immunoSEQ multiplex PCR; TCRdb keeps only in-frame clonotypes and omits some of them. Among roughly 240,000 clones, about 82% were seen once, and the ten largest hold around 2%. Source material: PBMCs or T cells enriched from blood (not recorded which). The receptors shown here come from a woman aged 45-65 years who had recovered from COVID-19.

The rearrangement uses TRBV11-3 and TRBJ1-1; weak D call: TRBD1 (5 bases). The V gene lost 0 bases and the J gene lost 7 bases, with 12 bases spanning the gap. The CDR3 contains 14 residues. Germline lookup yields CDR1 SGHNT and CDR2 YENEEA. The CDR3 DNA sequence: TGTGCCAGCAGCTTAGATGGCTGGCAGGGTGAAGCTTTCTTT. Amino acid sequence: CASSLDGWQGEAFF.

This clone has a handful of counts. The CDR3 region is CASSTGVGTQYF. The CDR3, as DNA: TGTGCCAGCAGCACAGGGGTAGGTACGCAGTATTTT. The chain employs TRBV6-2 or TRBV6-3 and TRBJ2-3, with 7 nucleotides matching TRBD1. The germline V gene has CDR1 MNHEY and CDR2 SVGEGT. Germline trimming cut 6 bases from V and 8 bases from J; bases unmatched to any gene: 5. The CDR3 is 12 amino acids.

This clone came up once. The chain's CDR3 is CASSLRTANTEAFF. The CDR3 DNA sequence: TGTGCCAGCAGTTTGCGGACAGCGAACACTGAAGCTTTCTTT. The V call is TRBV28, the J call TRBJ1-1; weak D call: TRBD1 (6 bases). CDR1 is MDHEN, CDR2 SYDVKM, per germline. Trimming cost V 3 bases and J 1 base, with 9 bases left between them. The CDR3 length is 14 residues.

The chain recombines TRBV11-3 with TRBJ2-5, with 7 bases that match TRBD1. Germline loops: CDR1 SGHNT, CDR2 YENEEA. The length of the CDR3 is 15 residues. V shed 5 bases and J 5 bases; nucleotides not matched to a gene: 11. CDR3 nucleotide sequence: TGTGCCAGCAGCGACACAGGGGACCTACGGGAGACCCAGTACTTC. This translates into CASSDTGDLRETQYF.

The V and J genes are TRBV19 and TRBJ2-7; 7 bases line up with TRBD2. In germline, CDR1 is LNHDA, CDR2 SQIVND (reference sequence). V trimming: 3 bases; J trimming: 6 bases; junction bases outside the gene matches: 11. This CDR3 spans 15 amino acids. As DNA, the CDR3 is TGTGCCAGTAGTATCGGGGCGGGAGCGGCCGTCGAGCAGTACTTC. Translation gives CASSIGAGAAVEQYF.

This clone has only a few counts. The rearrangement uses TRBV7-3 and TRBJ2-3; possibly TRBD2 for D (5 bases). Trimming left V 1 base short and J 2 bases short, with 13 bases between. This CDR3 is built from 16 residues. Germline CDR1 and CDR2: SGHTA and FQGTGA. This CDR3 is CASSLRFDGNTDTQYF. DNA for the CDR3: TGTGCCAGCAGCTTAAGGTTTGACGGGAACACAGATACGCAGTATTTT.

The chain is built from TRBV7-2 and TRBJ1-5; TRBD1 might be the D (6 bases). The CDR3 extends over 13 amino acids. V was clipped by 6 bases and J by 6 bases, with 12 bases between them. Per the germline V gene, CDR1 is SGHTA and CDR2 is FQGNSA. The CDR3 DNA is TGTGCCAGCAGGCAGGGGCCAGGTCAGCCCCAGCATTTT. Translated: CASRQGPGQPQHF. The variable domain in full, with the rest retrieved from reference TRBV7-2 and TRBJ1-5, is GAGVSQSPSNKVTEKGKDVELRCDPISGHTALYWYRQSLGQGLEFLIYFQGNSAPDKSGLPSDRFSAERTGGSVSTLTIQRTQQEDSAVYLCASRQGPGQPQHFGDGTRLSIL.

The chain is built from TRBV27 and TRBJ2-2; unclear D gene. V lost 2 bases to trimming and J lost 5 bases, with 6 bases between them. Germline V gives CDR1 MNHEY, CDR2 SMNVEV (reference sequence). There are 13 residues in the CDR3. CDR3 DNA: TGTGCCAGCAGTTTACTCCCGACCGGGGAGCTGTTTTTT. It specifies CASSLLPTGELFF.

The table lists this clone with a count of one. The V gene is TRBV10-3, the J gene TRBJ2-7, with 7 bases fitting TRBD2. The CDR3 is 17 residues long. With 3 bases clipped from V and 0 bases from J, the junction kept 11 bases outside the gene matches. In germline, CDR1 is ENHRY, CDR2 SYGVKD. The CDR3 coding sequence is TGTGCCATCAGTGACGCTAGCGGAGGACCAAGCTCCTACGAGCAGTACTTC. It translates to CAISDASGGPSSYEQYF.

The rearrangement joins TRBV10-3 to TRBJ1-6; D may be TRBD1 (6 bases). The CDR3 consists of 17 residues. Germline V lookup: CDR1 ENHRY, CDR2 SYGVKD. V lost 6 bases, J lost 9 bases, and 24 bases lay in between. The CDR3 DNA follows: TGTGCCATCAGCGACTACCTGAGGACAGAAGGGGGTTCACCCCTCCACTTT. Its protein is CAISDYLRTEGGSPLHF.

Of note for this clone: The junction differs from germline at one of its ends, possibly a read error. The chain joins TRBV3-1 (or the pseudogene TRBV3-2) to TRBJ2-1; tentative D call: TRBD2 (5 bases). The length of the CDR3 is 13 residues. Per the germline V gene, CDR1 is LGHDT and CDR2 is YNNKEL (reference sequence). The DNA of the CDR3 is TGTGCCAGCACCCAAACCTCTCGGGGTGAGCAGTTCTTC. It specifies CASTQTSRGEQFF.

This clone was found a few times. V is TRBV6-1 and J is TRBJ1-2; tentatively, D is TRBD1 (6 bases). Germline CDR1 is MNHNS and CDR2 is SASEGT. V was shortened by 2 bases and J by 4 bases, with 8 bases between the two germline ends. The CDR3 extends over 13 amino acids. Here the CDR3 DNA reads TGTGCCAGCAGTGAAACAGGGCTCTATGGCTACACCTTC. Encoded protein: CASSETGLYGYTF.

V gene TRBV6-2 or TRBV6-3 combines with J gene TRBJ2-5; D ambiguous. Germline loops: CDR1 MNHEY, CDR2 SVGEGT. This CDR3 has 13 amino acids. V was clipped by 3 bases and J by 4 bases, with 9 bases between them. In DNA form, the CDR3 reads TGTGCCAGCAGTTATACACAGAGAGAGACCCAGTACTTC. Its protein product is CASSYTQRETQYF.

This clone was found once. The J gene is TRBJ1-3, the V gene TRBV7-9; TRBD1 might be the D (5 bases). Germline V CDR1 and CDR2: SEHNR, FQNEAQ (reference sequence). CDR3 size: 14 residues. The ends were cut back, 7 bases at V and 4 bases at J, with 14 bases in the middle. The CDR3 nucleotides are TGTGCCAGCACTTTGGGACTCACGGGAAACACCATATATTTT. Translation: CASTLGLTGNTIYF.

The chain couples TRBV27 to TRBJ2-7; D is perhaps TRBD2 (5 bases). The CDR3 loop spans 18 amino acids. The V end was cut by 0 bases, the J end by 4 bases, with 22 bases between. The germline V gene encodes CDR1 MNHEY and CDR2 SMNVEV (reference sequence). The chain's CDR3 is CASSLSTGKRSPAYEQYF. DNA for the CDR3: TGTGCCAGCAGTTTATCGACGGGCAAGCGGAGTCCGGCTTACGAGCAGTACTTC.

This clone has a single count. The CDR3 DNA reads TGTGCCAGCTCACCTGCGGGACAGGGTTGGGGCTACACCTTC. Translating gives CASSPAGQGWGYTF. The chain employs TRBV18 and TRBJ1-2; 9 bases align to TRBD1. There are 14 residues in the CDR3. The junction had 7 bases not matched to a gene; V was cut back by 3 bases and J by 8 bases. Germline V gene lookup returns CDR1 KGHSH and CDR2 LQKENI.

The V call is TRBV4-2, the J call TRBJ2-6, with 10 bases lining up with TRBD1. The CDR3 consists of 18 residues. The V and J ends lost 4 bases and 2 bases, in that order; junction bases with no gene match: 8. The germline V gene encodes CDR1 LGHNA and CDR2 YNFKEQ. The CDR3 nucleotides are TGTGCCAGCAGCCCAGGGACAGGGGTTGGGGCTGGGGCCAACGTCCTGACTTTC. Translating it yields CASSPGTGVGAGANVLTF.

The V and J genes are TRBV28 and TRBJ2-4; TRBD2 might be the D (5 bases). Germline V lookup: CDR1 MDHEN, CDR2 SYDVKM. The CDR3 spans 16 residues. The V end lost 6 bases, the J end lost 0 bases, and 15 bases lay between the germline ends. This CDR3 reads CASSDGAALAKNIQYF. In DNA form, the CDR3 reads TGTGCCAGCAGCGATGGAGCGGCACTAGCCAAAAACATTCAGTACTTC.

The gene calls are TRBV29-1 and TRBJ2-3, with 7 bases matching TRBD2. This CDR3 region has 13 residues. Trimming took 5 bases from V and 4 from J; bases not matched to a gene: 6. The germline V gene encodes CDR1 SQVTM and CDR2 ANQGSEA. Here the CDR3 DNA reads TGCAGCGTTCGGCAGGGAGGGGCAGATACGCAGTATTTT. This gives the protein CSVRQGGADTQYF.

The chain couples TRBV7-3 to TRBJ2-3, with D possibly matching TRBD2 (5 bases). Germline loops: CDR1 SGHTA, CDR2 FQGTGA. Trimming pared 4 bases from V and 0 bases from J, leaving 5 bases between. CDR3 size: 13 residues. The CDR3 DNA reads TGTGCCAGCAGCTGGACTAGCACAGATACGCAGTATTTT. Its protein is CASSWTSTDTQYF.

This chain uses TRBV28 with TRBJ2-5, with TRBD1 matching 11 bases. The CDR3 covers 15 residues. Germline V gene sequence: CDR1 MDHEN, CDR2 SYDVKM. The V segment lost 2 bases and the J segment 9 bases; nucleotides outside the gene matches: 8. CDR3 DNA: TGTGCCAGCAGTTTACGAGGGACAGGGGGATGGGCCCAGTACTTC. The encoded protein is CASSLRGTGGWAQYF.

This sequence joins TRBV4-1 and TRBJ2-5; TRBD2 agrees at 8 bases. J gave up 1 base and V 0 bases, and 1 base lay outside the gene matches. Germline V gene sequence: CDR1 MGHRA, CDR2 YSYEKL. The CDR3 runs to 15 residues. DNA for the CDR3: TGCGCCAGCAGCCAAGACGGACTAGCCCAAGAGACCCAGTACTTC. Translating it yields CASSQDGLAQETQYF.

The chain joins TRBV24-1 to TRBJ1-5; D uncertain. V was trimmed by 3 bases and J by 2 bases, leaving 16 bases between them. The CDR3 contains 17 residues. The V gene's germline CDR1 is KGHDR and CDR2 SFDVKD. The CDR3 coding sequence is TGTGCCACCAGTGATCCCCGGGGAGGTATTGGCAATCAGCCCCAGCATTTT. It yields the protein CATSDPRGGIGNQPQHF.

V is TRBV6-5 and J is TRBJ2-6; no firm D call. CDR1 MNHEY and CDR2 SVGAGI come from the germline V gene. The CDR3 runs 16 residues. V gave up 2 bases and J gave up 0 bases, with 8 bases separating them. The CDR3 DNA reads as TGTGCCAGCAGTTACAATAGCTACTCTGGGGCCAACGTCCTGACTTTC. This codes for CASSYNSYSGANVLTF.

The chain recombines TRBV9 with TRBJ2-3; 11 nucleotides match TRBD2. V lost 0 bases to trimming and J lost 2 bases; unmatched junction nucleotides: 5. The CDR3 loop spans 17 amino acids. Germline V gives CDR1 SGDLS, CDR2 YYNGEE. CDR3 sequence (DNA): TGTGCCAGCAGCGTAGGTGGACTAGCGGGCAACACAGATACGCAGTATTTT. Its translation: CASSVGGLAGNTDTQYF.